Each of the 12 T cell receptor beta chains below was sequenced from the same sample in a study of blood T cell repertoires in COVID-19 (dated by TCRdb to about 2020). Library creation used the immunoSEQ multiplex PCR assay. The source is immuneACCESS, and TCRdb retained only in-frame sequences with V and J called. Part of the clones is not carried over; for the studies checked, unresolved V genes explain less than half of this, and the remainder is unexplained. Recorded for this sample are 200,000 to 250,000 clones; more than 80% of them occurred a single time. 2% to 3% of the sample is held by the ten biggest clonotypes. Material: peripheral blood. These receptors all come from a man in his thirties or forties with COVID-19, enrolled during active disease.

The count of this clone is one. V is TRBV7-9 and J is TRBJ1-4; tentatively, D is TRBD1 (6 bases). CDR3 length equals 15 residues. Germline loops: CDR1 SEHNR, CDR2 FQNEAQ (reference sequence). The V and J ends lost 4 bases and 6 bases respectively, with 15 bases between them. The DNA for the CDR3 is TGTGCCAGCAGCTCCAGGGACAAGTGGCATGAAAAACTGTTTTTT. Translated: CASSSRDKWHEKLFF. Full variable domain (outside the CDR3, taken from reference TRBV7-9 and TRBJ1-4): DTGVSQNPRHKITKRGQNVTFRCDPISEHNRLYWYRQTLGQGPEFLTYFQNEAQLEKSRLLSDRFSAERPKGSFSTLEIQRTEQGDSAMYLCASSSRDKWHEKLFFGSGTQLSVL.

The CDR3 spells CASSGGLSSGRPLHF. The CDR3 bases are TGTGCCAGCAGTGGAGGACTCTCGAGTGGAAGGCCCCTCCACTTT. This chain uses TRBV27 with TRBJ1-6; D remains unclear. Germline V lookup: CDR1 MNHEY, CDR2 SMNVEV (reference sequence). The CDR3 is 15 amino acids. The V gene lost 5 bases and the J gene lost 13 bases, with 21 bases spanning the gap.

V gene TRBV19 combines with J gene TRBJ2-5; the D gene is possibly TRBD1 (5 bases). Trimming left V 7 bases short and J 7 bases short, with 19 bases between. CDR1 is LNHDA, CDR2 SQIVND, per germline (reference sequence). The CDR3 covers 14 residues. The CDR3 spells CASKARGSLGTQYF. CDR3 DNA: TGTGCCAGTAAGGCAAGGGGTTCGTTAGGGACCCAGTACTTC.

The V gene is TRBV7-9, the J gene TRBJ2-1; D uncertain. V dropped 6 bases and J dropped 5 bases, with 11 bases sitting between them. Germline lookup yields CDR1 SEHNR and CDR2 FQNEAQ (reference sequence). The CDR3 loop spans 13 amino acids. The CDR3, as DNA: TGTGCCAGCAGGCTAGTCCTGGACAATGAGCAGTTCTTC. It yields the protein CASRLVLDNEQFF.

The V and J genes are TRBV7-7 and TRBJ2-2; D is perhaps TRBD1 (6 bases). The CDR3 length is 16 residues. Germline V lookup: CDR1 SSHAT, CDR2 FNYEAQ (reference sequence). The V end was cut by 2 bases, the J end by 0 bases, with 10 bases between. The CDR3 is CASSLTAGANTGELFF. Written as DNA, the CDR3 is TGTGCCAGCAGCTTAACGGCAGGGGCGAACACCGGGGAGCTGTTTTTT.

This clone was observed once. This CDR3 reads CASSQQQDIFYTDTQYF. The CDR3 DNA is TGCGCCAGCAGCCAACAACAGGACATATTCTACACAGATACGCAGTATTTT. The rearrangement uses TRBV4-3 and TRBJ2-3, with D perhaps TRBD1 (5 bases). This CDR3 spans 17 amino acids. Germline assignment: CDR1 LGHNA and CDR2 YSLEER. V was clipped by 2 bases and J by 2 bases, with 17 bases between them.

The rearrangement joins TRBV9 to TRBJ1-1; 7 positions agree with TRBD1. The CDR3 loop spans 14 amino acids. Germline values: CDR1 SGDLS, CDR2 YYNGEE. Trimming removed 4 bases from V and 2 bases from J; junction bases left unmatched: 5. DNA of the CDR3: TGTGCCAGCAGCAGCCGGGACAGCAACACTGAAGCTTTCTTT. It translates to CASSSRDSNTEAFF.

This chain uses TRBV19 with TRBJ2-2, with 8 bases lining up with TRBD2. Germline loops: CDR1 LNHDA, CDR2 SQIVND (reference sequence). V shed 0 bases and J 1 base; nucleotides not matched to a gene: 7. There are 18 residues in the CDR3. DNA of the CDR3: TGTGCCAGTAGTATAGATCGGGAGGGGAGGAGGAACACCGGGGAGCTGTTTTTT. It codes for CASSIDREGRRNTGELFF.

The genes are TRBV19 and TRBJ2-3; 8 bases map to TRBD2. From germline, CDR1 is LNHDA and CDR2 SQIVND (reference sequence). J gave up 1 base and V 8 bases, and 5 bases lay outside the gene matches. There are 14 residues in the CDR3. CDR3 coding DNA: TGTGCCAGTCGGGGGGGGTACCGCACAGATACGCAGTATTTT. Its translation: CASRGGYRTDTQYF.

The rearrangement joins TRBV2 to TRBJ2-1, with 10 bases lining up with TRBD2. The CDR3 has 15 residues. CDR1 is SNHLY and CDR2 is FYNNEI in the germline V gene. V was clipped by 5 bases and J by 6 bases; unmatched bases: 7. CDR3 sequence: CASSSGTSATNEQFF. In DNA form, the CDR3 reads TGTGCCAGCAGTTCCGGGACTAGCGCTACCAATGAGCAGTTCTTC. Filled out from reference TRBV2 and TRBJ2-1, the complete variable domain reads EPEVTQTPSHQVTQMGQEVILRCVPISNHLYFYWYRQILGQKVEFLVSFYNNEISEKSEIFDDQFSVERPDGSNFTLKIRSTKLEDSAMYFCASSSGTSATNEQFFGPGTRLTVL.

The chain has TRBV3-1 (or the pseudogene TRBV3-2) and TRBJ1-2; possibly TRBD1 for D (6 bases). Deletions cut 0 bases from V and 7 bases from J, with 9 bases between. The germline V gene has CDR1 LGHDT and CDR2 YNNKEL (reference sequence). CDR3 length: 13 residues. The CDR3 loop is CASSQEGAGGYTF. In nucleotides, the CDR3 is TGTGCCAGCAGCCAAGAGGGGGCAGGTGGCTACACCTTC.

The chain uses TRBV7-9 and TRBJ1-4; D is uncertain. The CDR3 length is 18 residues. The germline V and J ends were trimmed by 4 bases and 3 bases, with 21 bases remaining between them. Per the germline V gene, CDR1 is SEHNR and CDR2 is FQNEAQ (reference sequence). The CDR3 DNA sequence: TGTGCCAGCAGCTCAGTGCCGGGTGTTCCTTGGGCTAATGAAAAACTGTTTTTT. This sequence encodes CASSSVPGVPWANEKLFF.